This T cell receptor beta chain was captured in a study of molecular identifiers for immune sequencing clone quantification. MiXCR, applied by TCRdb to the PCR reads, yields one record per CDR3 protein. The sample consists of around 300,000 distinct CDR3 sequences, roughly 23% of them appearing once. Study-level findings and limits: Clones above 20 RNA copies contained over 97% of effector molecules but under 1% of naive ones. Jurkat TCR RNA that was spiked in from one cell was reportedly detectable among under 1.2 million naive cells. For highly expanded clones, sizes could be underestimated when identical TCR molecules share a barcode.

Sorting recovered naive CD8 T cells on a CD8+CD4-CCR7+CD45RA+ profile. With 3 bases removed from V and 0 bases from J, the gap between germline ends came to 12 bases. CDR3 size: 15 residues. With respect to this clonotype: Its cognate antigen is unknown. Given a much more abundant clone one base away, this may be a read error.

The sequenced material came from naive CD8+ T cells from blood, with Jurkat cell RNA spiked in. Subset in this sample: FACS-sorted CD8+CD4-CCR7+CD45RA+ naive T cells. The V call is TRBV12-3 or TRBV12-4, the J call TRBJ2-7; TRBD2 is a possible D gene (5 bases). The TCR comes from a human donor in good health. Some libraries in this study had Jurkat cell RNA spiked in. CDR3 nucleotides: TGTGCCAGCAGTTTTTTCGGGGTTGGCTCCTACGAGCAGTACTTC. Its translation: CASSFFGVGSYEQYF.